This T cell receptor beta chain comes out of a study of early T cells in non-severe SARS-CoV-2 infection. CDR1 and CDR2 from the germline V gene are SGHTA and FQGTGA. The CDR3 loop spans 15 amino acids. Trimming took 5 bases from V and 0 from J; bases not matched to a gene: 3. Individual cDNA molecules were tagged with unique molecular identifiers. In TCRdb, the 5' RACE reads were re-called with MiXCR into one record per CDR3 protein. The table includes 65,000 to 75,000 distinct CDR3 sequences, under 15% detected once. In its sample, this clonotype was seen many times. This chain uses TRBV7-3 with TRBJ2-1, with 8 bases lining up with TRBD2. This sequence was found in an adult who was a healthcare worker with PCR-confirmed SARS-CoV-2 infection or an uninfected control (not recorded which). The sequencing input was whole blood. CDR3: CASSPSGSSYNEQFF. The DNA for the CDR3 is TGTGCCAGCAGCCCCAGCGGGAGCTCCTACAATGAGCAGTTCTTC.